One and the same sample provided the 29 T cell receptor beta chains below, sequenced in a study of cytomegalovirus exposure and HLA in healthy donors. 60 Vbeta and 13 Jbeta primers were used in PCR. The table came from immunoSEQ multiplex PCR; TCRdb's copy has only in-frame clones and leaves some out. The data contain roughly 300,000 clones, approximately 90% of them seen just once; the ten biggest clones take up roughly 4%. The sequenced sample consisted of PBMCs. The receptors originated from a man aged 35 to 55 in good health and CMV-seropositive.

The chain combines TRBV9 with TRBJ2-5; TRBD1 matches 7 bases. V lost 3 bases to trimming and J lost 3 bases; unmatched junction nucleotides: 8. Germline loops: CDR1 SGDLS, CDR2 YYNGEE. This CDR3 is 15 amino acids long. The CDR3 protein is CASSGTGTDKETQYF. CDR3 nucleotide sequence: TGTGCCAGCAGCGGGACCGGGACAGACAAAGAGACCCAGTACTTC.

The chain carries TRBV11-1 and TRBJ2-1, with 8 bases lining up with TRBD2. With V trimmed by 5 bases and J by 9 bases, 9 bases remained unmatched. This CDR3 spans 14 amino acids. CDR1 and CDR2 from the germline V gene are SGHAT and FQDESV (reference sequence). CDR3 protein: CASSRKRGWTEQFF. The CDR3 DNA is TGTGCCAGCAGCCGTAAGCGGGGGTGGACTGAGCAGTTCTTC.

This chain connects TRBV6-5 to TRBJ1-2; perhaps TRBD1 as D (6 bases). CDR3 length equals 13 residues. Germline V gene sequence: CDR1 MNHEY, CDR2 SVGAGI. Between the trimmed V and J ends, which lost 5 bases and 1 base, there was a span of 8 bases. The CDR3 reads CASSRTVNYGYTF. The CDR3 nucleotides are TGTGCCAGCAGTCGGACAGTTAACTATGGCTACACCTTC.

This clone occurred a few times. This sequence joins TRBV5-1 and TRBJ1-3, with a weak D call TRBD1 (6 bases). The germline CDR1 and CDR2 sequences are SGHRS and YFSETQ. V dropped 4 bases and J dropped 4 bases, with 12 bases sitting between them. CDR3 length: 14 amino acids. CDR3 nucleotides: TGCGCCAGCAGCCAGGCAGGGGAAGGAAACACCATATATTTT. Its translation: CASSQAGEGNTIYF.

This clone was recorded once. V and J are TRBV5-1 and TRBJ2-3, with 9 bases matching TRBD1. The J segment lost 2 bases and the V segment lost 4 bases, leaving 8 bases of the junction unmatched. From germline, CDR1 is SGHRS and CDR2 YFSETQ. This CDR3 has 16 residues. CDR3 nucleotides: TGCGCCAGCAGCGCCGCGACAGGGGGACTCACAGATACGCAGTATTTT. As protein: CASSAATGGLTDTQYF.

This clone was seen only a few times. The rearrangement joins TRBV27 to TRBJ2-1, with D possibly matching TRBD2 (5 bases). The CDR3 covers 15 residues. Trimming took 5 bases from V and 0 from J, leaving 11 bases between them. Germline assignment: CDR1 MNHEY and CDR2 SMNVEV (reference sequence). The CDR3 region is CASSPLGSSYNEQFF. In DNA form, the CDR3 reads TGTGCCAGCAGTCCCCTAGGGAGCTCCTACAATGAGCAGTTCTTC.

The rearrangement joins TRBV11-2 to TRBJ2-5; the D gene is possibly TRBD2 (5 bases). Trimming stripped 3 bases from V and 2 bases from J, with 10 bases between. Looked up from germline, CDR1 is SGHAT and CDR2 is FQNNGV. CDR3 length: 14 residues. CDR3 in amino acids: CASSFSGGQETQYF. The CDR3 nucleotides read TGTGCCAGCAGCTTCTCCGGAGGACAAGAGACCCAGTACTTC.

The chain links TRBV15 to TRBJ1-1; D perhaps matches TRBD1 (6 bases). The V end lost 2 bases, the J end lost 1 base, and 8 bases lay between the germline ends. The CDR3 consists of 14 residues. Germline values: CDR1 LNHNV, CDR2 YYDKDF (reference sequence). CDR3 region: CATSRSRGNTEAFF. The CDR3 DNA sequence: TGTGCCACCAGCAGATCCAGGGGGAACACTGAAGCTTTCTTT.

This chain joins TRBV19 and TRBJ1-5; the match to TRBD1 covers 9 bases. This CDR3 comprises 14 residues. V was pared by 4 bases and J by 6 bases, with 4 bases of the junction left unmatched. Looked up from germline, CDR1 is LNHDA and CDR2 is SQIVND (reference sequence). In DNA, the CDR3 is TGTGCCAGTAGTACTTCGACAGGGGGTCAGCCCCAGCATTTT. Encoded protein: CASSTSTGGQPQHF.

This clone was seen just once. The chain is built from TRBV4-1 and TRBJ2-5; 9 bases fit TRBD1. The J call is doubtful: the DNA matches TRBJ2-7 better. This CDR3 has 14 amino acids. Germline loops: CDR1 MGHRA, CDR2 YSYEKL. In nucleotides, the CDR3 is TGCGCCAGCAGCGCTGGGACAGGGTCCTACGAGCAGTACTTC. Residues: CASSAGTGSYEQYF.

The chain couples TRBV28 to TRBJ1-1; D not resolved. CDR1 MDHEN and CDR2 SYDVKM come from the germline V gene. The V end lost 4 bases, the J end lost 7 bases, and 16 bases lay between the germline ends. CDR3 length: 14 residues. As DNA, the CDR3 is TGTGCCAGCAGTTCCCGTGGGCGAACACTTGAAGCTTTCTTT. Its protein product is CASSSRGRTLEAFF.

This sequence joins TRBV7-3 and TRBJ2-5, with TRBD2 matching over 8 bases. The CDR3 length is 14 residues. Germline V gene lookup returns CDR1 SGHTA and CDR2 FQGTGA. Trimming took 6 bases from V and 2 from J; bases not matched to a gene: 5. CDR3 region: CASRAGGSQETQYF. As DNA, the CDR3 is TGTGCCAGCAGGGCGGGAGGTTCGCAAGAGACCCAGTACTTC.

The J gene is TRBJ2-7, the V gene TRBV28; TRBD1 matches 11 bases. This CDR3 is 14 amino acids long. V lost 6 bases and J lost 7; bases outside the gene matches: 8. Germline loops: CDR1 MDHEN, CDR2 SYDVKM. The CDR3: CASSQAGTGGEQYF. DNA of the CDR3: TGTGCCAGCAGCCAGGCCGGGACAGGGGGAGAGCAGTACTTC. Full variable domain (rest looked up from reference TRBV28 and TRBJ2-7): DVKVTQSSRYLVKRTGEKVFLECVQDMDHENMFWYRQDPGLGLRLIYFSYDVKMKEKGDIPEGYSVSREKKERFSLILESASTNQTSMYLCASSQAGTGGEQYFGPGTRLTVT.

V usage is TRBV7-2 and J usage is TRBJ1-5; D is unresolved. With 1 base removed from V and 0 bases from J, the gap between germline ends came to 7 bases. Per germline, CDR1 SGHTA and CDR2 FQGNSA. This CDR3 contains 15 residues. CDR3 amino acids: CASSLVAVSNQPQHF. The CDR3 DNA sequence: TGTGCCAGCAGCTTAGTCGCGGTTAGCAATCAGCCCCAGCATTTT. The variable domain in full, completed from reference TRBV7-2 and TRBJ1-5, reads GAGVSQSPSNKVTEKGKDVELRCDPISGHTALYWYRQSLGQGLEFLIYFQGNSAPDKSGLPSDRFSAERTGGSVSTLTIQRTQQEDSAVYLCASSLVAVSNQPQHFGDGTRLSIL.

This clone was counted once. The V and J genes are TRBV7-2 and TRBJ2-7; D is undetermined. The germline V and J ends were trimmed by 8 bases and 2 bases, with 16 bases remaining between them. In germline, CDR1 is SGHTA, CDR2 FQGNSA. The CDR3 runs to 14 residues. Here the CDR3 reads CASHPRGVPYEQYF. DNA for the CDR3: TGTGCCAGCCACCCCCGCGGCGTCCCCTACGAGCAGTACTTC. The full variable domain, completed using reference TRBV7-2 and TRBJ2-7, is GAGVSQSPSNKVTEKGKDVELRCDPISGHTALYWYRQSLGQGLEFLIYFQGNSAPDKSGLPSDRFSAERTGGSVSTLTIQRTQQEDSAVYLCASHPRGVPYEQYFGPGTRLTVT.

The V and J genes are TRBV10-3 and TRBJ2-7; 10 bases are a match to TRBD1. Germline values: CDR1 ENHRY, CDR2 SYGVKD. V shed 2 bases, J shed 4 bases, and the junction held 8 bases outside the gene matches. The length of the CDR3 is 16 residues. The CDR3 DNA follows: TGTGCCATCAGTGAGGATCCGGGACAGGGGAGTTACGAGCAGTACTTC. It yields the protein CAISEDPGQGSYEQYF.

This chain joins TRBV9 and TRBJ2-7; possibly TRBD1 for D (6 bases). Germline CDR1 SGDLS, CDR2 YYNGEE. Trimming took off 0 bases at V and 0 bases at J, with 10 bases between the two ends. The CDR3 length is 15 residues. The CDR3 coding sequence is TGTGCCAGCAGCGTAGGGACAGACCCCTCCTACGAGCAGTACTTC. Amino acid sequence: CASSVGTDPSYEQYF.

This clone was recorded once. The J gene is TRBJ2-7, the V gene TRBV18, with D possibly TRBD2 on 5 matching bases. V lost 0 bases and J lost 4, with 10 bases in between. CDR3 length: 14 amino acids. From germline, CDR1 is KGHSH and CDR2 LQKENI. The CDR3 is CASSPPAGGYEQYF. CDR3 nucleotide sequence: TGTGCCAGCTCACCACCGGCGGGTGGATACGAGCAGTACTTC.

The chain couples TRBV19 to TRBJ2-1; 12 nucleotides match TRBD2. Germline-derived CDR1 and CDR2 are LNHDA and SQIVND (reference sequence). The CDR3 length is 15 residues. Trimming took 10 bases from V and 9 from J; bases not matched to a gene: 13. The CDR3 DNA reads TGTGCCACCAAAAATCTAGCGGGAGGGCCTCGTGAGCAGTTCTTC. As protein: CATKNLAGGPREQFF.

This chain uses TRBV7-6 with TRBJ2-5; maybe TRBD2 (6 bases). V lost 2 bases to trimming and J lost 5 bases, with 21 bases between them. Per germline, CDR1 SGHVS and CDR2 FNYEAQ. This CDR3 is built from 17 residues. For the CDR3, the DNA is TGTGCCAGCAGCTTACCGGTCATAGGGGCCCGGGGGGAGACCCAGTACTTC. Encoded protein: CASSLPVIGARGETQYF.

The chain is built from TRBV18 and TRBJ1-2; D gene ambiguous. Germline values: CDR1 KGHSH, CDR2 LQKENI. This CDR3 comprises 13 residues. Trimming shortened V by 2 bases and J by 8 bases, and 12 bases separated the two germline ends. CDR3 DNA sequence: TGTGCCAGCTCACCATCGGGAAGCTGGGGCTACACCTTC. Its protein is CASSPSGSWGYTF.

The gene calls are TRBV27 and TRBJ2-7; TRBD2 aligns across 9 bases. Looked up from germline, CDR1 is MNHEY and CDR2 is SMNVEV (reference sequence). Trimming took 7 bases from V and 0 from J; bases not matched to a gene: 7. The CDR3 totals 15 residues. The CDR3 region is CASKPGSGSSYEQYF. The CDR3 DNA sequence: TGTGCCAGCAAACCGGGTAGCGGGAGCTCCTACGAGCAGTACTTC.

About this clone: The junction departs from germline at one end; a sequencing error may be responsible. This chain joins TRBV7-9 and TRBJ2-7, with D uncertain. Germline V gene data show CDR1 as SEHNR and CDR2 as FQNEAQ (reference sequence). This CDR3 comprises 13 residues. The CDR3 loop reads CSSSLESRLEQYF. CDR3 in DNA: TGTTCCAGCAGCTTAGAATCCAGGCTCGAGCAGTACTTC.

This CDR3 is CASSPRTASGTDTQYF. The CDR3 DNA sequence: TGTGCCAGCAGCCCCCGGACAGCCTCCGGGACAGATACGCAGTATTTT. The chain recombines TRBV13 with TRBJ2-3, with a tentative D call TRBD1 (6 bases). The V gene's germline CDR1 is PRHDT and CDR2 FYEKMQ (reference sequence). The V and J ends lost 5 bases and 3 bases respectively, with 18 bases between them. CDR3 length: 16 residues.

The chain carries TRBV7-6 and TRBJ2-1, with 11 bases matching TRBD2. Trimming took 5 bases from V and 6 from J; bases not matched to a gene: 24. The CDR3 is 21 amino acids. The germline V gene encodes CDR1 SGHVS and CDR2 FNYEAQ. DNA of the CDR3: TGTGCCAGCAGCGGAGGCCCCGACGGGACTAGCGGAGACCGGGCGCGCAATGAGCAGTTCTTC. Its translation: CASSGGPDGTSGDRARNEQFF. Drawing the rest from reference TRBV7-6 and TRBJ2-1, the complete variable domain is GAGVSQSPRYKVTKRGQDVALRCDPISGHVSLYWYRQALGQGPEFLTYFNYEAQQDKSGLPNDRFSAERPEGSISTLTIQRTEQRDSAMYRCASSGGPDGTSGDRARNEQFFGPGTRLTVL.

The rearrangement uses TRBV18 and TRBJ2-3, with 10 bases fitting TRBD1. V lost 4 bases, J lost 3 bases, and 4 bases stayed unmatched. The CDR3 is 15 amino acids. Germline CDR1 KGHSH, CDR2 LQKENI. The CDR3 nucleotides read TGTGCCAGCTCACTGACAGGGGGCCGGACAGATACGCAGTATTTT. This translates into CASSLTGGRTDTQYF. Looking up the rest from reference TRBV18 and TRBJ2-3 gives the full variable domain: NAGVMQNPRHLVRRRGQEARLRCSPMKGHSHVYWYRQLPEEGLKFMVYLQKENIIDESGMPKERFSAEFPKEGPSILRIQQVVRGDSAAYFCASSLTGGRTDTQYFGPGTRLTVL.

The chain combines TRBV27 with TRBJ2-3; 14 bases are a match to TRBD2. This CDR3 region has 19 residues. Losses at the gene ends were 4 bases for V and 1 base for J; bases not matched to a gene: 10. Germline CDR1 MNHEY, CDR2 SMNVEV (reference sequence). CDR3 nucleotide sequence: TGTGCCAGCAGTTCTACCGGGACTAGCGGGAGATTGGGCACAGATACGCAGTATTTT. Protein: CASSSTGTSGRLGTDTQYF.

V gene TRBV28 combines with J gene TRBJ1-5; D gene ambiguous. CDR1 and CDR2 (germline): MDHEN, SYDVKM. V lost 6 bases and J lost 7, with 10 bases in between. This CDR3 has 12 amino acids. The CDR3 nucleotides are TGTGCCAGCAGCCGGGAAAGGCAGCCCCAGCATTTT. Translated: CASSRERQPQHF.

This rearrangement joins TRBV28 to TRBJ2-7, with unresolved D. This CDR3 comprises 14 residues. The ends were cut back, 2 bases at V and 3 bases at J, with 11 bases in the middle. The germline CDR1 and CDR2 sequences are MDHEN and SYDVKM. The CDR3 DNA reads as TGTGCCAGCAGTTTAGTCCCCGCAGACTACGAGCAGTACTTC. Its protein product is CASSLVPADYEQYF.